This entry is about one T cell receptor beta chain. The sample is drawn from a study of shared clonotypes between healthy human individuals. The method was immunoSEQ multiplex PCR; TCRdb's version includes in-frame clones alone and lacks a portion of them. The sample holds over 1.4 million clones; about 96% are singletons and the top ten take roughly 1.2%. The material sequenced was naive CD4+ T cells sorted from blood. Indicated subset: CD45RA+ positively selected. This sequence originates from a man aged 25-40 years in good health.

CDR3 region: CASSLYGLLAKNIQYF. The CDR3, as DNA: TGCGCCAGCAGCTTGTACGGACTACTAGCCAAAAACATTCAGTACTTC. The chain recombines TRBV5-1 with TRBJ2-4, with D perhaps matching TRBD2 (6 bases). From germline, CDR1 is SGHRS and CDR2 YFSETQ. This CDR3 has 16 amino acids. The V and J ends lost 1 base and 0 bases respectively, with 11 bases between them. The full variable domain, in which reference TRBV5-1 and TRBJ2-4 provide the parts outside the CDR3, is KAGVTQTPRYLIKTRGQQVTLSCSPISGHRSVSWYQQTPGQGLQFLFEYFSETQRNKGNFPGRFSGRQFSNSRSEMNVSTLELGDSALYLCASSLYGLLAKNIQYFGAGTRLSVL.